This T cell receptor (beta chain) appears in the sequencing data of a study of CD8+ T cells in alopecia areata. Study information: Tofacitinib ran 6 to 18 months, followed by 6 months off drug. Broader study findings: Lesional scalp, especially alopecia totalis/universalis, showed higher clonality than normal scalp.

Points on this clone: Its antigen is undetermined.

The CDR3 sequence is 15 residues long. Germline V lookup: CDR1 MNHEY, CDR2 SMNVEV (reference sequence). The V and J ends lost 5 bases and 4 bases respectively, with 15 bases between them. The sequencing template was cDNA reverse transcribed from extracted RNA. Assay: immunoSEQ multiplex PCR; the TCRdb copy retains only in-frame clones and omits some. The sample shows over 100,000 clones, around 49% of them seen only once. Separation by sorting yielded CD4+ and CD8+ T cells from PBMCs. This sequence originates from a human donor with alopecia areata. The chain links TRBV27 to TRBJ1-5, with D perhaps TRBD1 (6 bases). The specimen comprised CD8+ T cells sorted from blood, sampled at week 0. Written as DNA, the CDR3 is TGTGCCAGCAGTCTCATCGGGACATCTAATCAGCCCCAGCATTTT. Residues: CASSLIGTSNQPQHF.